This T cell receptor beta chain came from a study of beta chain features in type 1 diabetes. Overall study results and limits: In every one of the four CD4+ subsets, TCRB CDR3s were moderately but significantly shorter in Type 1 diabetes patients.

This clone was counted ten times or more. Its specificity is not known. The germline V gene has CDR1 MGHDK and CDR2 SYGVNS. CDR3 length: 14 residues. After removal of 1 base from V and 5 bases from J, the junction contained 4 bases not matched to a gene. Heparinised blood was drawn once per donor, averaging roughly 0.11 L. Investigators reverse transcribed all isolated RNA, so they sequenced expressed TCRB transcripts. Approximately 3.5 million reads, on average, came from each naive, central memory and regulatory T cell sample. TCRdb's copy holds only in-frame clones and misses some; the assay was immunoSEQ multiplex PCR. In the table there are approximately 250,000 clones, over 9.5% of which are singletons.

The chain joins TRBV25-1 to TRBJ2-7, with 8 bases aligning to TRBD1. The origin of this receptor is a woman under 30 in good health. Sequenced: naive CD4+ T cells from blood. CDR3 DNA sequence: TGTGCCAGCAGTGAATTGGGCAGGGGGCACGAGCAGTACTTC. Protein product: CASSELGRGHEQYF.